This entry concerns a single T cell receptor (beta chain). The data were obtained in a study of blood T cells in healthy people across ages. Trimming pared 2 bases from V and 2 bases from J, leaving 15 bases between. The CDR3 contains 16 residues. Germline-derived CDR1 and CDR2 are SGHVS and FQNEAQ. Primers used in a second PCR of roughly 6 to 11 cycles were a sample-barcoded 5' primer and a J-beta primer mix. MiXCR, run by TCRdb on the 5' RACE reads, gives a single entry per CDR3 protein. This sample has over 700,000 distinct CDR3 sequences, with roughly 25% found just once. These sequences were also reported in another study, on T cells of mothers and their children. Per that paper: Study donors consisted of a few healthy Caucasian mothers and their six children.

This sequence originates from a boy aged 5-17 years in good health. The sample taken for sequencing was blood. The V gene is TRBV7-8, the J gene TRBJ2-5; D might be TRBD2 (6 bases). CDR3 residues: CASSLTGSGHQETQYF. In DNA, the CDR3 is TGTGCCAGCAGCTTAACCGGTAGCGGCCATCAAGAGACCCAGTACTTC.